These T cell receptor beta chains were read from a single sample in a study of T cell responses to AZD1222 COVID-19 vaccine. Method: immunoSEQ multiplex PCR; TCRdb's copy keeps in-frame clones and lacks some. The data contain more than 120,000 clones, 92% of them singletons. The sample was peripheral blood, taken 28 days after the second AZD1222 dose. Receptors were obtained from an adult who received the AZD1222 COVID-19 vaccine. The CDR3 runs from the conserved cysteine through the conserved F or W. Each record gives: V gene, J gene, clone size, CDR3 protein. Clone sizes are given selectively: once, few, many, or a class where the clone is expanded.

V gene: TRBV6-5; J gene: TRBJ2-1; clone size: -; CDR3 protein: CASSYHRQGADEQFF
V gene: TRBV5-1; J gene: TRBJ2-5; clone size: -; CDR3 protein: CASSLESSGLQETQYF
V gene: TRBV20-1; J gene: TRBJ1-6; clone size: -; CDR3 protein: CSASWAEGNSPLHF
V gene: TRBV27; J gene: TRBJ2-6; clone size: -; CDR3 protein: CASKERTGSLGGANVLTF
V gene: TRBV7-8; J gene: TRBJ1-2; clone size: once; CDR3 protein: CASSGGETGLGYTF
V gene: TRBV28; J gene: TRBJ2-7; clone size: -; CDR3 protein: CASSPRTSGYEQYF
V gene: TRBV19; J gene: TRBJ1-1; clone size: -; CDR3 protein: CASSAIDRAGTEAFF
V gene: TRBV28; J gene: TRBJ1-1; clone size: once; CDR3 protein: CASSTANTEAFF
V gene: TRBV19; J gene: TRBJ1-3; clone size: few; CDR3 protein: CASSELSRSGNTIYF
V gene: TRBV5-8; J gene: TRBJ1-4; clone size: once; CDR3 protein: CASSLRWGQGGGEKLFF
V gene: TRBV27; J gene: TRBJ2-5; clone size: -; CDR3 protein: CASSFPEVTQYF
V gene: TRBV30; J gene: TRBJ2-3; clone size: -; CDR3 protein: CAWSPSRRSTDTQYF
V gene: TRBV5-4; J gene: TRBJ1-1; clone size: -; CDR3 protein: CASSPGVPNTEAFF
V gene: TRBV2; J gene: TRBJ1-1; clone size: -; CDR3 protein: CASIRANSAEAFF
V gene: TRBV7-2; J gene: TRBJ1-1; clone size: -; CDR3 protein: CASSLAGNTEAFF
V gene: TRBV6-4; J gene: TRBJ2-1; clone size: -; CDR3 protein: CASSTGDTYNEQFF
V gene: TRBV6-1; J gene: TRBJ2-4; clone size: -; CDR3 protein: CASSEVGDIQYF
V gene: TRBV4-1; J gene: TRBJ1-6; clone size: -; CDR3 protein: CASSQDALAGNRASPLHF
V gene: TRBV7-8; J gene: TRBJ1-2; clone size: -; CDR3 protein: CASSGVLNYGYTF
V gene: TRBV28; J gene: TRBJ1-2; clone size: -; CDR3 protein: CASSKGTDYGYTF
V gene: TRBV7-2; J gene: TRBJ1-2; clone size: -; CDR3 protein: CASSLGQVFDYTF
V gene: TRBV5-1; J gene: TRBJ2-5; clone size: -; CDR3 protein: CASSFKTGVKQETQYF
V gene: TRBV5-1; J gene: TRBJ1-1; clone size: -; CDR3 protein: CASSSGQGGDTEAFF
V gene: TRBV19; J gene: TRBJ2-7; clone size: -; CDR3 protein: CASRAGGQSAYEQYF
V gene: TRBV19; J gene: TRBJ1-1; clone size: -; CDR3 protein: CASRKQGRSTEAFF
V gene: TRBV6-2/TRBV6-3; J gene: TRBJ1-5; clone size: -; CDR3 protein: CASSGLGLPNQPQHF
V gene: TRBV9; J gene: TRBJ1-1; clone size: -; CDR3 protein: CASSPGRLGEAFF
V gene: TRBV5-5; J gene: TRBJ1-6; clone size: -; CDR3 protein: CASRPWTGSLSYNSPLHF
V gene: TRBV6-2/TRBV6-3; J gene: TRBJ1-5; clone size: -; CDR3 protein: CASSYRQNSNQPQHF
V gene: TRBV6-5; J gene: TRBJ2-3; clone size: once; CDR3 protein: CATTTLPTSTDTQYF
V gene: TRBV5-1; J gene: TRBJ1-3; clone size: -; CDR3 protein: CASSLRTGSGNTIYF
V gene: TRBV5-1; J gene: TRBJ2-4; clone size: -; CDR3 protein: CASSLGDSSKNIQYF
V gene: TRBV12-3/TRBV12-4; J gene: TRBJ1-2; clone size: -; CDR3 protein: CASSGTGTGYTF
V gene: TRBV6-6; J gene: TRBJ2-3; clone size: -; CDR3 protein: CASSPGQNTDTQYF
V gene: TRBV5-6; J gene: TRBJ1-2; clone size: -; CDR3 protein: CATFLKGRVYGYTF
V gene: TRBV7-2; J gene: TRBJ2-1; clone size: -; CDR3 protein: CASSFSRTGNEQFF
V gene: TRBV11-2; J gene: TRBJ1-1; clone size: -; CDR3 protein: CASSFQGASTEAFF
V gene: TRBV27; J gene: TRBJ1-2; clone size: -; CDR3 protein: CASSLRQGTNYGYTF
V gene: TRBV6-2/TRBV6-3; J gene: TRBJ1-2; clone size: -; CDR3 protein: CASSYLAGYYGYTF
V gene: TRBV9; J gene: TRBJ1-1; clone size: -; CDR3 protein: CASSQLWNTEAFF
V gene: TRBV5-6; J gene: TRBJ1-5; clone size: -; CDR3 protein: CASSIKTGVSAQHF
V gene: TRBV15; J gene: TRBJ1-6; clone size: -; CDR3 protein: CATSRDRSSYNSPLHF
V gene: TRBV18; J gene: TRBJ1-6; clone size: -; CDR3 protein: CASSPPRSGQGRYNSPLHF
V gene: TRBV4-1; J gene: TRBJ1-3; clone size: -; CDR3 protein: CASSQPTGGARGNTIYF
V gene: TRBV11-2; J gene: TRBJ1-2; clone size: -; CDR3 protein: CASSPAWDRGPYGYTF
V gene: TRBV14; J gene: TRBJ1-1; clone size: -; CDR3 protein: CASSPAGALTEAFF
V gene: TRBV24-1; J gene: TRBJ1-2; clone size: -; CDR3 protein: CATSGYEANYGYTF
V gene: TRBV10-3; J gene: TRBJ1-1; clone size: few; CDR3 protein: CAISESYLEGTEAFF
V gene: TRBV6-5; J gene: TRBJ2-1; clone size: -; CDR3 protein: CASHSNEQFF
V gene: TRBV2; J gene: TRBJ1-1; clone size: few; CDR3 protein: CATTDDADTEAFF
V gene: TRBV3-1/TRBV3-2; J gene: TRBJ1-5; clone size: -; CDR3 protein: CASSQDRREGRPQHF
V gene: TRBV10-2; J gene: TRBJ2-1; clone size: -; CDR3 protein: CASSLLAGVFNEQFF
V gene: TRBV4-2; J gene: TRBJ2-3; clone size: -; CDR3 protein: CASSQDTTGNTQYF
V gene: TRBV5-1; J gene: TRBJ1-2; clone size: -; CDR3 protein: CASSLTGAANYGYTF
V gene: TRBV6-5; J gene: TRBJ1-1; clone size: -; CDR3 protein: CASSRQGMGTEAFF
V gene: TRBV10-3; J gene: TRBJ1-6; clone size: -; CDR3 protein: CAISGRGYSPLHF
V gene: TRBV12-5; J gene: TRBJ1-5; clone size: -; CDR3 protein: CASGFVEVNGGSNQPQHF
V gene: TRBV4-3; J gene: TRBJ2-1; clone size: once; CDR3 protein: CASSQDTVGGPFF
V gene: TRBV10-3; J gene: TRBJ1-6; clone size: once; CDR3 protein: CAISESGGRLNSPLHF
V gene: TRBV16; J gene: TRBJ2-7; clone size: once; CDR3 protein: CASSLDNSYEQYF